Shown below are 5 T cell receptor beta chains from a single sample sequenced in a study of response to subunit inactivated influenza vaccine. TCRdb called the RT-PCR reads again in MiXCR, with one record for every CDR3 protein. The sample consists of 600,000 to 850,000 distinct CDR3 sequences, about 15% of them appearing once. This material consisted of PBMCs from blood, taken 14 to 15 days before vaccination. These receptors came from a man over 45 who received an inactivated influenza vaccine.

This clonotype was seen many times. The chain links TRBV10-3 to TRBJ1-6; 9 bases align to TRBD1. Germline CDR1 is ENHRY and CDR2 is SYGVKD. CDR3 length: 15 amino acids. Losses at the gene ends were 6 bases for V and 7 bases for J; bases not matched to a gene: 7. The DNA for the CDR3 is TGTGCCATCAGCTCCGGGACAGGGAAGAATTCACCCCTCCACTTT. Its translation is CAISSGTGKNSPLHF.

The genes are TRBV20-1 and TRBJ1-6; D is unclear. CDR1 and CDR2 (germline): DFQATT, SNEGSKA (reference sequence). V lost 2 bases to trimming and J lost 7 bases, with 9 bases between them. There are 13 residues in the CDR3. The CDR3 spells CSARSTDNSPLHF. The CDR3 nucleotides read TGCAGTGCTAGATCGACGGACAATTCACCCCTCCACTTT.

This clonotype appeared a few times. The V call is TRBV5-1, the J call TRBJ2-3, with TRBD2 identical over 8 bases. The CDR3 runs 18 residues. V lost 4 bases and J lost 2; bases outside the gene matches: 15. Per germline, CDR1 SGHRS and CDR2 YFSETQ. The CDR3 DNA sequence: TGCGCCAGCAGCCGGGGGGGGAATTCCGGGGCATTCACAGATACGCAGTATTTT. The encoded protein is CASSRGGNSGAFTDTQYF.

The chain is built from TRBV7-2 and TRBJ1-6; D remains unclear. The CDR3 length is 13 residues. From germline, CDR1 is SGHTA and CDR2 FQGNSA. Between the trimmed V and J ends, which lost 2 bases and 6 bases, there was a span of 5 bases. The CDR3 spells CASSLKFNSPLHF. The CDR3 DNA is TGTGCCAGCAGCTTAAAATTTAATTCACCCCTCCACTTT.

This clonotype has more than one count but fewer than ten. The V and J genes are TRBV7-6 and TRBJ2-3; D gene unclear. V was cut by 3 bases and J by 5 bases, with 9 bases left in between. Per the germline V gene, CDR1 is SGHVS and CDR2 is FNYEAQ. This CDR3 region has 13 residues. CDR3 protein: CASSLTLRDTQYF. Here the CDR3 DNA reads TGTGCCAGCAGCTTGACTTTAAGAGATACGCAGTATTTT.